This T cell receptor beta chain stems from a study of OX40 agonist ivuxolimab in advanced cancers. Study summary: Patients got intravenous ivuxolimab at 0.01 to 10 mg/kg every 2 weeks. The group had a mean age of approximately 60 years, ranged from about 23 to 85, and was around 82% male. There were three patients with partial responses, one having hepatocellular carcinoma and two cutaneous melanoma. Study-wide results and limits: Expanded peripheral T cells had an undetermined antigen specificity.

For this clone: Its antigen remains unknown.

Profiling relied on immunoSEQ multiplex PCR, and the TCRdb table lists in-frame clones only, not all of them. The data contain 50,000 to 75,000 clones, under 85% of them singletons. This CDR3 comprises 13 residues. CDR1 and CDR2 (germline): SGHDT, YYEEEE. The V end lost 4 bases, the J end lost 1 base, and 8 bases lay between the germline ends. The receptor's source is an adult with an advanced solid tumor such as melanoma, head and neck, liver or kidney cancer. Sample: CD4+ or CD8+ T cells sorted from blood, taken in a trial of the OX40 agonist ivuxolimab. The rearrangement uses TRBV5-6 and TRBJ1-2; D gene ambiguous. The CDR3 coding sequence is TGTGCCAGCAGCCTCGAAGGTAACTATGGCTACACCTTC. It codes for CASSLEGNYGYTF.